This TCR beta chain was found in a study of Ad26.COV2.S vaccination and SARS-CoV-2 variants. Study results and caveats: Researchers reported similar non-spike TCR breadth in vaccine and placebo recipients.

As to treatment: approximately 18 received Ad26.COV2.S at low or high dose, single or two shots; about 5 received placebo; per-sample allocation not given. Samples were taken on day 63 after the first vaccine or placebo injection. As its vector, the vaccine had Ad26, which expressed Wuhan-strain SARS-CoV-2 spike. Clones were sequenced by immunoSEQ multiplex PCR, and TCRdb holds only the in-frame ones, with some missing. The data hold 250,000 to 300,000 clones, with 87% observed a single time. With respect to this clone: Its target is not known.

V shed 6 bases and J 13 bases; nucleotides not matched to a gene: 12. This CDR3 is built from 13 residues. CDR1 and CDR2 (germline): MNHEY, SVGEGT. The TCR originated in a person between 18 and 65 years old who received the Ad26.COV2.S COVID-19 vaccine or a placebo. This sequence joins TRBV6-2 or TRBV6-3 and TRBJ1-2; 9 bases agree with TRBD1. Here the sequenced sample was peripheral blood, taken in a trial of Ad26.COV2.S vaccine versus placebo. The CDR3 loop reads CASSPNRGLGGTF. The CDR3 DNA sequence: TGTGCCAGCAGCCCGAACAGGGGGCTCGGGGGCACCTTC.